These 28 T cell receptor beta chains originate from one sample sequenced in a study of a mutant IDH1 vaccine in newly diagnosed glioma. The antigens for these receptors are not known. Sample time point: week 35, safety follow-up. It was 300 ug of mutant IDH1 20-mer peptide that made up each vaccine dose, given with topical imiquimod. The data were produced by immunoSEQ multiplex PCR, yet TCRdb's version contains in-frame clones alone and is incomplete. The sample records around 29,000 clones, over 60% being singletons. The sequencing here drew on PBMCs, taken from a glioma patient whose treatment included an IDH1 peptide vaccine. The receptors were sampled from a man between 45 and 60 years old with glioma.

The genes are TRBV28 and TRBJ1-4, with 8 bases that match TRBD1. The V segment lost 4 bases and the J segment 3 bases; nucleotides outside the gene matches: 4. Germline lookup yields CDR1 MDHEN and CDR2 SYDVKM. This CDR3 region has 15 residues. In DNA form, the CDR3 reads TGTGCCAGCAGTTGGGGACAGGTTCCTAATGAAAAACTGTTTTTT. Amino acids: CASSWGQVPNEKLFF.

The chain carries TRBV2 and TRBJ1-4; TRBD1 matches 10 bases. CDR1 and CDR2 (germline): SNHLY, FYNNEI. The V gene end was trimmed by 8 bases and the J gene end by 5 bases; junction bases not matched to a gene: 2. The CDR3 is made up of 13 amino acids. CDR3 in DNA: TGTGCCAGCCGGGGACAGGGGAATGAAAAACTGTTTTTT. This codes for CASRGQGNEKLFF.

The CDR3 reads CASRSDGANYGYTF. The CDR3 DNA is TGTGCCAGCAGGTCGGACGGAGCTAACTATGGCTACACCTTC. J is TRBJ1-2 and V is TRBV27; D is ambiguous. Germline-derived CDR1 and CDR2 are MNHEY and SMNVEV (reference sequence). V was clipped by 6 bases and J by 0 bases, with 11 bases between them. The CDR3 has 14 residues.

V gene TRBV4-1 combines with J gene TRBJ1-1; the D is unclear. Germline CDR1 reads MGHRA; CDR2 reads YSYEKL. V lost 1 base and J 8 bases, leaving 5 bases between the germline ends. CDR3 length equals 11 residues. CDR3 nucleotide sequence: TGCGCCAGCAGCCAAGGAGTGGAAGCTTTCTTT. Residues: CASSQGVEAFF.

The chain couples TRBV6-1 to TRBJ2-7; 7 nucleotides line up with TRBD2. Trimming took 6 bases from V and 6 from J; bases not matched to a gene: 5. Germline loops: CDR1 MNHNS, CDR2 SASEGT. This CDR3 spans 12 amino acids. CDR3 sequence (DNA): TGTGCCAGCAGCCAGGGAGGGGTCGAGCAGTACTTC. Its protein product is CASSQGGVEQYF.

This chain connects TRBV5-6 to TRBJ1-2; D may be TRBD1 (6 bases). CDR1 and CDR2 from the germline V gene are SGHDT and YYEEEE. V lost 3 bases and J 8 bases, leaving 14 bases between the germline ends. The CDR3 extends over 13 amino acids. CDR3 in DNA: TGTGCCAGCAGCTCCTTCTTGACAGGAGGCTACACCTTC. Residues: CASSSFLTGGYTF.

This clone appeared a single time. The chain combines TRBV6-1 with TRBJ1-2; D perhaps matches TRBD1 (5 bases). Germline V gene lookup returns CDR1 MNHNS and CDR2 SASEGT. This CDR3 comprises 14 residues. V was shortened by 6 bases and J by 4 bases, with 15 bases between the two germline ends. The CDR3 is CASRDGQGPYGYTF. The CDR3 DNA is TGTGCCAGCAGAGACGGACAAGGCCCCTATGGCTACACCTTC.

The gene calls are TRBV9 and TRBJ1-2; 12 nucleotides agree with TRBD1. After removal of 7 bases from V and 8 bases from J, the junction contained 9 bases not matched to a gene. The CDR3 totals 14 residues. In germline, CDR1 is SGDLS, CDR2 YYNGEE. CDR3 region: CASGRDRGRRGYTF. For the CDR3, the DNA is TGTGCCAGCGGCCGGGACAGGGGGCGTAGGGGCTACACCTTC.

V is TRBV5-1 and J is TRBJ2-1; 8 bases map to TRBD2. The CDR3 is 15 amino acids. The junction had 6 bases not matched to a gene; V was cut back by 1 base and J by 6 bases. Germline V gene lookup returns CDR1 SGHRS and CDR2 YFSETQ. CDR3 sequence reads: CASSLSGGPSNEQFF. The CDR3 nucleotides are TGCGCCAGCAGCTTGAGCGGGGGCCCAAGCAATGAGCAGTTCTTC.

This clone was detected only a few times. The V gene is TRBV29-1, the J gene TRBJ2-2; a weak D match, TRBD1 (5 bases). The CDR3 is 13 amino acids. V was clipped by 7 bases and J by 4 bases, with 13 bases between them. Germline V lookup: CDR1 SQVTM, CDR2 ANQGSEA. CDR3 region: CSAQDSTTGELFF. In DNA form, the CDR3 reads TGCAGCGCCCAAGACAGTACCACCGGGGAGCTGTTTTTT.

This rearrangement joins TRBV4-2 to TRBJ1-1; D unclear. The germline V and J ends were trimmed by 1 base and 8 bases, with 5 bases remaining between them. The germline V gene has CDR1 LGHNA and CDR2 YNFKEQ. This CDR3 spans 11 amino acids. This CDR3 is CASSQGQEAFF. The CDR3 region has the DNA TGTGCCAGCAGCCAAGGGCAGGAAGCTTTCTTT.

This chain joins TRBV2 and TRBJ1-1; weak D call: TRBD1 (6 bases). The CDR3 sequence is 12 residues long. Trimming took off 8 bases at V and 4 bases at J, with 11 bases between the two ends. Looked up from germline, CDR1 is SNHLY and CDR2 is FYNNEI. This CDR3 is CASEGGGTEAFF. CDR3 DNA sequence: TGTGCCAGCGAGGGGGGGGGCACTGAAGCTTTCTTT.

The CDR3 spells CAWRLAVTDTQYF. The CDR3 DNA follows: TGTGCCTGGAGACTAGCGGTTACAGATACGCAGTATTTT. The chain couples TRBV30 to TRBJ2-3, with 8 bases matching TRBD2. Looked up from germline, CDR1 is GTSNPN and CDR2 is SVGIG (reference sequence). J gave up 3 bases and V 3 bases, and 2 bases lay outside the gene matches. CDR3 length: 13 amino acids.

The chain couples TRBV9 to TRBJ2-5, with D tentatively TRBD2 (6 bases). The CDR3 runs 15 residues. Germline V gives CDR1 SGDLS, CDR2 YYNGEE. V was cut by 0 bases and J by 3 bases, with 12 bases left in between. The DNA of the CDR3 is TGTGCCAGCAGCGTAGCTCGGGGGAGCAAAGAGACCCAGTACTTC. Protein sequence: CASSVARGSKETQYF.

The chain recombines TRBV6-5 with TRBJ2-1, with a weak D call TRBD2 (6 bases). With 7 bases removed from V and 5 bases from J, the gap between germline ends came to 18 bases. CDR3 length: 15 amino acids. Germline V gene sequence: CDR1 MNHEY, CDR2 SVGAGI. The CDR3 sequence is CASNPGGNYNNEQFF. The CDR3 DNA sequence: TGTGCCAGCAATCCGGGCGGGAACTACAACAATGAGCAGTTCTTC.

The chain uses TRBV5-1 and TRBJ2-3; the D is unclear. The CDR3 has 11 amino acids. Germline V gene sequence: CDR1 SGHRS, CDR2 YFSETQ. Trimming pared 5 bases from V and 0 bases from J, leaving 1 base between. CDR3 bases: TGCGCCAGCAGGAGCACAGATACGCAGTATTTT. Translated: CASRSTDTQYF.

Turning to this clone: Other DNA sequences in the same sample also yield this CDR3. This chain uses TRBV6-1 with TRBJ1-2; D remains ambiguous. The CDR3 contains 18 residues. Germline V gene sequence: CDR1 MNHNS, CDR2 SASEGT. V dropped 3 bases and J dropped 0 bases, with 20 bases sitting between them. CDR3 residues: CASSEAAGLALSNYGYTF. As DNA, the CDR3 is TGTGCCAGCAGTGAGGCGGCCGGCCTGGCGTTGTCTAACTATGGCTACACCTTC.

The V gene is TRBV10-3, the J gene TRBJ1-6, with 9 bases aligning to TRBD1. This CDR3 comprises 13 residues. Germline V gene data show CDR1 as ENHRY and CDR2 as SYGVKD. V lost 1 base, J lost 18 bases, and 7 bases stayed unmatched. CDR3 amino acids: CAISEWDRVDYHF. CDR3 DNA: TGTGCCATCAGTGAGTGGGACAGGGTGGATTACCACTTT.

The J gene is TRBJ2-4, the V gene TRBV19; TRBD2 matches 8 bases. The CDR3 loop spans 14 amino acids. CDR1 is LNHDA and CDR2 is SQIVND in the germline V gene (reference sequence). V trimming: 2 bases; J trimming: 7 bases; junction bases outside the gene matches: 4. CDR3 nucleotide sequence: TGTGCCAGTAGTATACCGGGGGGGAGGAACATTCAGTACTTC. As protein: CASSIPGGRNIQYF.

The chain is built from TRBV7-9 and TRBJ1-2; 8 nucleotides match TRBD1. V trimming: 4 bases; J trimming: 5 bases; junction bases outside the gene matches: 9. The CDR3 covers 15 residues. The V gene's germline CDR1 is SEHNR and CDR2 FQNEAQ (reference sequence). CDR3 sequence reads: CASSSSGQGLYGYTF. The CDR3 DNA follows: TGTGCCAGCAGCTCCTCAGGACAGGGATTGTATGGCTACACCTTC.

This clone was seen just once. The J gene is TRBJ2-3, the V gene TRBV14; 8 positions agree with TRBD2. CDR3 length: 15 amino acids. The germline CDR1 and CDR2 sequences are SGHDN and FVKESK. V trimming: 6 bases; J trimming: 2 bases; junction bases outside the gene matches: 7. The CDR3: CASSAVAGITDTQYF. The CDR3 bases are TGTGCCAGCAGTGCCGTAGCGGGGATCACAGATACGCAGTATTTT.

This chain uses TRBV18 with TRBJ2-5, with D perhaps TRBD2 (5 bases). This CDR3 contains 14 residues. Per the germline V gene, CDR1 is KGHSH and CDR2 is LQKENI. With 3 bases removed from V and 5 bases from J, the gap between germline ends came to 13 bases. In DNA form, the CDR3 reads TGTGCCAGCTCACCTGGAGGTTTCGGGGAGACCCAGTACTTC. This sequence encodes CASSPGGFGETQYF. Looking up the rest from reference TRBV18 and TRBJ2-5 gives the full variable domain: NAGVMQNPRHLVRRRGQEARLRCSPMKGHSHVYWYRQLPEEGLKFMVYLQKENIIDESGMPKERFSAEFPKEGPSILRIQQVVRGDSAAYFCASSPGGFGETQYFGPGTRLLVL.

The V and J genes are TRBV5-1 and TRBJ1-1; TRBD1 matches at 8 bases. Germline loops: CDR1 SGHRS, CDR2 YFSETQ. V shed 2 bases and J 1 base; nucleotides not matched to a gene: 1. The CDR3 runs 14 residues. The DNA of the CDR3 is TGCGCCAGCAGCTTCCAGGGGGCGAACACTGAAGCTTTCTTT. This encodes CASSFQGANTEAFF.

The chain couples TRBV19 to TRBJ1-2; the match to TRBD1 covers 7 bases. V lost 7 bases and J lost 2; bases outside the gene matches: 13. Germline V CDR1 and CDR2: LNHDA, SQIVND (reference sequence). This CDR3 is built from 16 residues. CDR3 amino acids: CASNPGQLPSNYGYTF. CDR3 DNA sequence: TGTGCCAGTAACCCGGGACAGCTCCCTTCAAACTATGGCTACACCTTC.

This sequence joins TRBV6-4 and TRBJ2-1, with 11 bases matching TRBD2. Germline CDR1 MRHNA, CDR2 SNTAGT. The CDR3 is 15 residues long. J lost 4 bases, V lost 3 bases, and 2 bases had no gene match. This chain's CDR3 is CASSELAGEYNEQFF. The DNA of the CDR3 is TGTGCCAGCAGTGAACTAGCGGGAGAGTACAATGAGCAGTTCTTC.

This clone occurred a few times. DNA for the CDR3: TGCGCCAGCAGCCAGGGACAGAACACCGGGGAGCTGTTTTTT. It is translated as CASSQGQNTGELFF. The gene calls are TRBV5-1 and TRBJ2-2, with D perhaps TRBD1 (6 bases). The CDR3 sequence is 14 residues long. Germline CDR1 is SGHRS and CDR2 is YFSETQ. Trimming stripped 4 bases from V and 1 base from J, with 8 bases between.

The gene calls are TRBV28 and TRBJ2-7, with D possibly TRBD1 on 6 matching bases. The V end was cut by 5 bases, the J end by 3 bases, with 14 bases between. The CDR3 runs to 14 residues. Per germline, CDR1 MDHEN and CDR2 SYDVKM. DNA of the CDR3: TGTGCCAGCAGTAGGACAGCAACCTTCTACGAGCAGTACTTC. Translation gives CASSRTATFYEQYF.

This rearrangement joins TRBV29-1 to TRBJ2-5; D perhaps matches TRBD1 (6 bases). The CDR3 spans 12 residues. V shed 7 bases and J shed 1 base, with 10 bases lying between them. Germline lookup yields CDR1 SQVTM and CDR2 ANQGSEA. For the CDR3, the DNA is TGCAGCGCTAGACAGGCCCAAGAGACCCAGTACTTC. This codes for CSARQAQETQYF.